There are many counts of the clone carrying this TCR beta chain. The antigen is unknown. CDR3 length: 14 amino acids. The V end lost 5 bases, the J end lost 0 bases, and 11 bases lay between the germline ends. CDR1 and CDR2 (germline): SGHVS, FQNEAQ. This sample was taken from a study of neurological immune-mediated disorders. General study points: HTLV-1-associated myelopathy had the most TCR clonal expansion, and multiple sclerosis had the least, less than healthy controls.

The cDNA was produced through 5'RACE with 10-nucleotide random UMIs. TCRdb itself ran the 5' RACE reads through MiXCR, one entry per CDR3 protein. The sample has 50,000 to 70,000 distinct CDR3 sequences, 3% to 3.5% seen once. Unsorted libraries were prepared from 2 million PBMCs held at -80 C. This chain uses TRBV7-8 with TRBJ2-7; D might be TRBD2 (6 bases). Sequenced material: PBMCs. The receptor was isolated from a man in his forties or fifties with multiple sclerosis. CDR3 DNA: TGTGCCAGCAGCGCCCTCGGGAGCTCCTACGAGCAGTACTTC. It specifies CASSALGSSYEQYF.